Listed below are T cell receptor beta chains from one sample, sequenced in a study of blood T cell repertoires in COVID-19. Using immunoSEQ multiplex PCR, the repertoire was profiled, and TCRdb retains in-frame clones only, with some absent. The sample has about 120,000 clones; 85% to 90% are singletons. Specimen: peripheral blood. Receptors originate from a woman in her sixties with COVID-19, enrolled during active disease. CDR3s include the opening cysteine and the closing phenylalanine or tryptophan. Each record gives: V gene, D gene, clone size, J gene, CDR3 protein, CDR3 DNA. The D gene is left open where the match is weak. Expanded clones get a size class; other rows say once, few or many, or leave the size out.

v_gene: TRBV5-6
d_gene: .
abundance: .
j_gene: TRBJ2-5
CDR3aa: CASSLVPGAETQYF
CDR3nt: TGTGCCAGCAGCTTGGTCCCAGGGGCGGAGACCCAGTACTTC

v_gene: TRBV6-4
d_gene: TRBD1
abundance: few
j_gene: TRBJ1-1
CDR3aa: CASSDGTGGTEAFF
CDR3nt: TGTGCCAGCAGTGACGGGACAGGGGGCACTGAAGCTTTCTTT

v_gene: TRBV29-1
d_gene: .
abundance: .
j_gene: TRBJ1-4
CDR3aa: CSAEPTPGKLFF
CDR3nt: TGCAGCGCTGAGCCAACCCCAGGAAAACTGTTTTTT

v_gene: TRBV7-8
d_gene: .
abundance: .
j_gene: TRBJ2-3
CDR3aa: CASSPGNKAQYF
CDR3nt: TGTGCCAGCAGCCCAGGGAATAAGGCGCAGTATTTT

v_gene: TRBV5-1
d_gene: .
abundance: .
j_gene: TRBJ2-2
CDR3aa: CASSLEGGNGELFF
CDR3nt: TGCGCCAGCAGCTTGGAGGGCGGGAACGGGGAGCTGTTTTTT

v_gene: TRBV5-1
d_gene: .
abundance: .
j_gene: TRBJ1-6
CDR3aa: CASSFAREGSPLHF
CDR3nt: TGCGCCAGCAGCTTCGCCAGGGAAGGATCACCCCTCCACTTT

v_gene: TRBV15
d_gene: TRBD1
abundance: .
j_gene: TRBJ1-5
CDR3aa: CATSGGQGAPQPQHF
CDR3nt: TGTGCCACCAGCGGTGGACAGGGGGCCCCTCAGCCCCAGCATTTT

v_gene: TRBV27
d_gene: .
abundance: .
j_gene: TRBJ1-1
CDR3aa: CASSFGVRVNTEAFF
CDR3nt: TGTGCCAGCAGTTTTGGCGTCAGGGTGAACACTGAAGCTTTCTTT

v_gene: TRBV19
d_gene: TRBD2
abundance: .
j_gene: TRBJ2-1
CDR3aa: CASSIGRGSGGAFGEQFF
CDR3nt: TGTGCCAGTAGTATAGGTCGGGGGAGCGGGGGGGCCTTCGGTGAGCAGTTCTTC

v_gene: TRBV6-2/TRBV6-3
d_gene: .
abundance: .
j_gene: TRBJ2-2
CDR3aa: CASSYHSGELFF
CDR3nt: TGTGCCAGCAGTTACCATTCCGGGGAGCTGTTTTTT

v_gene: TRBV7-2
d_gene: TRBD1
abundance: .
j_gene: TRBJ1-6
CDR3aa: CASSWDRGANSPLHF
CDR3nt: TGTGCCAGCAGCTGGGACAGGGGCGCTAATTCACCCCTCCACTTT

v_gene: TRBV12-3/TRBV12-4
d_gene: .
abundance: .
j_gene: TRBJ2-1
CDR3aa: CASSGEGYNEQFF
CDR3nt: TGTGCCAGCAGTGGTGAGGGTTACAATGAGCAGTTCTTC

v_gene: TRBV7-2
d_gene: TRBD1
abundance: once
j_gene: TRBJ2-1
CDR3aa: CASSSRTGEEREQFF
CDR3nt: TGTGCCAGCAGCTCTCGGACAGGGGAAGAGCGTGAGCAGTTCTTC

v_gene: TRBV19
d_gene: TRBD1
abundance: .
j_gene: TRBJ1-4
CDR3aa: CASSPTGGREKLFF
CDR3nt: TGTGCCAGTAGTCCCACAGGGGGCAGGGAAAAACTGTTTTTT

v_gene: TRBV7-2
d_gene: .
abundance: .
j_gene: TRBJ2-7
CDR3aa: CASRPAGRYEQYF
CDR3nt: TGTGCCAGCAGGCCGGCGGGGCGATACGAGCAGTACTTC

v_gene: TRBV5-4
d_gene: .
abundance: .
j_gene: TRBJ2-1
CDR3aa: CASSLNSEQFF
CDR3nt: TGTGCCAGCAGCTTAAATAGTGAGCAGTTCTTC

v_gene: TRBV27
d_gene: .
abundance: .
j_gene: TRBJ1-1
CDR3aa: CASSPLGNRAGTEAFF
CDR3nt: TGTGCCAGCAGTCCCCTGGGAAACAGGGCCGGCACTGAAGCTTTCTTT

v_gene: TRBV5-4
d_gene: TRBD1
abundance: .
j_gene: TRBJ1-2
CDR3aa: CASSRTRTGYGYTF
CDR3nt: TGTGCCAGCAGCCGTACCCGGACAGGCTATGGCTACACCTTC

v_gene: TRBV5-6
d_gene: .
abundance: .
j_gene: TRBJ1-6
CDR3aa: CASSFRQAFRSPLHF
CDR3nt: TGTGCCAGCAGCTTTCGACAGGCTTTTAGGTCACCCCTCCACTTT

v_gene: TRBV10-3
d_gene: TRBD1
abundance: .
j_gene: TRBJ2-7
CDR3aa: CAISDQVGTGVPYEQYF
CDR3nt: TGTGCCATCAGTGACCAAGTAGGGACAGGGGTACCCTACGAGCAGTACTTC

v_gene: TRBV7-2
d_gene: .
abundance: .
j_gene: TRBJ2-1
CDR3aa: CASSFTGAYNEQFF
CDR3nt: TGTGCCAGCAGCTTTACGGGGGCCTACAATGAGCAGTTCTTC

v_gene: TRBV4-1
d_gene: TRBD1
abundance: .
j_gene: TRBJ2-7
CDR3aa: CASSQGTGESYEQYF
CDR3nt: TGCGCCAGCAGCCAGGGGACAGGGGAGTCTTACGAGCAGTACTTC

v_gene: TRBV7-2
d_gene: TRBD2
abundance: .
j_gene: TRBJ2-1
CDR3aa: CASSLLAGGAYNEQFF
CDR3nt: TGTGCCAGCAGCCTTCTCGCCGGGGGGGCCTACAATGAGCAGTTCTTC

v_gene: TRBV6-5
d_gene: TRBD1
abundance: .
j_gene: TRBJ1-4
CDR3aa: CASSYLQGVSEKLFF
CDR3nt: TGTGCCAGCAGTTACTTACAGGGGGTCTCTGAAAAACTGTTTTTT

v_gene: TRBV10-3
d_gene: .
abundance: .
j_gene: TRBJ1-3
CDR3aa: CAISPFGRDTIYF
CDR3nt: TGTGCCATCAGTCCCTTCGGGAGGGACACCATATATTTT

v_gene: TRBV11-2
d_gene: .
abundance: .
j_gene: TRBJ1-1
CDR3aa: CASSLGEGTWTEAFF
CDR3nt: TGTGCCAGCAGTCTCGGGGAGGGGACCTGGACTGAAGCTTTCTTT

v_gene: TRBV19
d_gene: TRBD1
abundance: .
j_gene: TRBJ2-6
CDR3aa: CASSWTGSNSGANVLTF
CDR3nt: TGTGCCAGTAGTTGGACAGGGTCCAACTCTGGGGCCAACGTCCTGACTTTC

v_gene: TRBV5-4
d_gene: .
abundance: .
j_gene: TRBJ1-6
CDR3aa: CASSSKQGSNSPLHF
CDR3nt: TGTGCCAGCAGCTCGAAACAGGGCTCCAATTCACCCCTCCACTTT

v_gene: TRBV3-1/TRBV3-2
d_gene: .
abundance: once
j_gene: TRBJ2-3
CDR3aa: CASSPWTTLTDTQYF
CDR3nt: TGTGCCAGCAGCCCCTGGACTACACTCACAGATACGCAGTATTTT

v_gene: TRBV4-1
d_gene: TRBD1
abundance: .
j_gene: TRBJ2-7
CDR3aa: CASSPPLGTGVQHEQYF
CDR3nt: TGCGCCAGCAGCCCACCCCTAGGGACAGGGGTTCAACACGAGCAGTACTTC

v_gene: TRBV29-1
d_gene: .
abundance: .
j_gene: TRBJ2-4
CDR3aa: CSVGTANIQYF
CDR3nt: TGCAGCGTTGGGACAGCAAACATTCAGTACTTC

v_gene: TRBV6-5
d_gene: TRBD1
abundance: .
j_gene: TRBJ1-2
CDR3aa: CASSYETGVYTF
CDR3nt: TGTGCCAGCAGTTACGAGACAGGGGTCTACACCTTC

v_gene: TRBV6-6
d_gene: .
abundance: .
j_gene: TRBJ1-2
CDR3aa: CASSYSGGDRYTF
CDR3nt: TGTGCCAGCAGTTACTCGGGGGGGGATCGCTACACCTTC

v_gene: TRBV9
d_gene: TRBD1
abundance: .
j_gene: TRBJ1-6
CDR3aa: CASSVGDRTNSALHF
CDR3nt: TGTGCCAGCAGCGTAGGGGACAGGACAAATTCAGCCCTCCACTTT

v_gene: TRBV7-2
d_gene: .
abundance: once
j_gene: TRBJ2-5
CDR3aa: CASSPRGQETQYF
CDR3nt: TGTGCCAGCAGCCCGCGGGGACAGGAGACCCAGTACTTC

v_gene: TRBV9
d_gene: .
abundance: .
j_gene: TRBJ2-5
CDR3aa: CASSVGGGPKETQYF
CDR3nt: TGTGCCAGCAGCGTAGGCGGGGGCCCAAAAGAGACCCAGTACTTC

v_gene: TRBV19
d_gene: .
abundance: few
j_gene: TRBJ1-2
CDR3aa: CASRGGALYGYTF
CDR3nt: TGTGCCAGTAGAGGCGGAGCCCTCTATGGCTACACCTTC

v_gene: TRBV7-2
d_gene: TRBD1
abundance: .
j_gene: TRBJ1-2
CDR3aa: CASSSLRGHGYTF
CDR3nt: TGTGCCAGCAGCTCTCTCAGGGGGCATGGCTACACCTTC

v_gene: TRBV6-5
d_gene: .
abundance: .
j_gene: TRBJ2-7
CDR3aa: CASSSGLTEYEQYF
CDR3nt: TGTGCCAGCAGCTCCGGACTAACTGAATACGAGCAGTACTTC

v_gene: TRBV27
d_gene: .
abundance: .
j_gene: TRBJ2-7
CDR3aa: CASILGDTAYEQYF
CDR3nt: TGTGCCAGCATACTCGGGGACACAGCCTACGAGCAGTACTTC

v_gene: TRBV27
d_gene: TRBD2
abundance: .
j_gene: TRBJ2-5
CDR3aa: CASSFLAGRAETQYF
CDR3nt: TGTGCCAGCAGTTTTCTTGCGGGGAGGGCAGAGACCCAGTACTTC

v_gene: TRBV19
d_gene: TRBD1
abundance: .
j_gene: TRBJ1-1
CDR3aa: CASRASTGMNTEAFF
CDR3nt: TGTGCCAGTAGGGCCTCGACAGGGATGAACACTGAAGCTTTCTTT

v_gene: TRBV18
d_gene: .
abundance: .
j_gene: TRBJ2-5
CDR3aa: CASSPPSGRGETQYF
CDR3nt: TGTGCCAGCTCACCACCGTCGGGGAGGGGGGAGACCCAGTACTTC

v_gene: TRBV7-2
d_gene: .
abundance: few
j_gene: TRBJ1-3
CDR3aa: CASSFQAPGNTIYF
CDR3nt: TGTGCCAGCAGCTTCCAGGCACCAGGAAACACCATATATTTT

v_gene: TRBV5-1
d_gene: .
abundance: .
j_gene: TRBJ2-5
CDR3aa: CASSPREGPFQETQYF
CDR3nt: TGCGCCAGCAGCCCCCGGGAAGGGCCCTTCCAAGAGACCCAGTACTTC

v_gene: TRBV7-2
d_gene: TRBD2
abundance: .
j_gene: TRBJ2-2
CDR3aa: CASRKIAGANTGELFF
CDR3nt: TGTGCCAGCAGAAAAATAGCGGGGGCGAACACCGGGGAGCTGTTTTTT

v_gene: TRBV5-6
d_gene: TRBD2
abundance: .
j_gene: TRBJ2-5
CDR3aa: CASSLAGLAGGRNTQYF
CDR3nt: TGTGCCAGCAGCTTGGCGGGACTAGCGGGGGGGCGGAACACCCAGTACTTC

v_gene: TRBV4-3
d_gene: TRBD2
abundance: once
j_gene: TRBJ2-1
CDR3aa: CASSQAPGRGGIHNEQFF
CDR3nt: TGCGCCAGCAGCCAAGCACCCGGGAGGGGGGGGATCCATAATGAGCAGTTCTTC

v_gene: TRBV27
d_gene: TRBD2
abundance: .
j_gene: TRBJ2-7
CDR3aa: CASSFSTSGAYEQYF
CDR3nt: TGTGCCAGCAGTTTTTCCACTAGCGGGGCCTACGAGCAGTACTTC